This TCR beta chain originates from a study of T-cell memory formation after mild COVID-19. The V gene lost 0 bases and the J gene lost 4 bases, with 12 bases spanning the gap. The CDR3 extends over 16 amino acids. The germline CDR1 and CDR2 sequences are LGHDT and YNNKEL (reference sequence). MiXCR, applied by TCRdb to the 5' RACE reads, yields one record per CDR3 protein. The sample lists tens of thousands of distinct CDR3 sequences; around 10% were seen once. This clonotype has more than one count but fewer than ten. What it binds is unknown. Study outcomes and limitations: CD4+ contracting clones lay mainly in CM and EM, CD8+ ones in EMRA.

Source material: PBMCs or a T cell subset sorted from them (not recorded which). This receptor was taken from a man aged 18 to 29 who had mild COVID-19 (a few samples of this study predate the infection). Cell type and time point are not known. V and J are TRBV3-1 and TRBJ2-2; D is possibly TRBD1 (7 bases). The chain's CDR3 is CASSQEGRGVTGELFF. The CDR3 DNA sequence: TGTGCCAGCAGCCAAGAAGGCAGGGGGGTCACCGGGGAGCTGTTTTTT.